Sequencing of this T cell receptor (beta chain) was carried out in a study of T-cell memory formation after mild COVID-19. From 5'RACE with constant-segment primers came TCR alpha and TCR beta cDNA libraries that carried sample barcodes and UMIs. TCRdb re-called the 5' RACE reads with MiXCR, one entry per CDR3 protein. The sample holds 400,000 to 500,000 distinct CDR3 sequences, 20% to 25% seen once. Study results and caveats: Some responding clones appeared in pre-infection memory, suggesting cross-reactive memory joined. Among contracting clones, CD4+ were mainly CM/EM and CD8+ enriched in EMRA.

Worth noting for this clonotype: Its target is not known.

Trimming at V came to 5 bases and at J to 0 bases, leaving 1 base not matched to a gene. The V gene's germline CDR1 is SEHNR and CDR2 FQNEAQ (reference sequence). This CDR3 contains 14 residues. This clonotype was obtained from an adult woman who had mild COVID-19 (a few samples of this study predate the infection). Cell type and time point are not known. The specimen sequenced was PBMCs or a T cell subset sorted from them (not recorded which). The rearrangement joins TRBV7-9 to TRBJ2-7, with TRBD2 identical over 10 bases. DNA of the CDR3: TGTGCCAGCAGCGCTAGCGGGAGCTCCTACGAGCAGTACTTC. It specifies CASSASGSSYEQYF.